A selection of T cell receptor beta chains follows, all from one sample in a study of shared clonotypes between healthy human individuals. Assay used: immunoSEQ multiplex PCR; TCRdb lists only in-frame clones, some missing. The data show roughly 2.1 million clones, about 92% seen once. What was sequenced was naive CD8+ T cells from PBMCs. These receptors were obtained from a man aged 18-30 years in good health. Some clones in this sample may be carry-over from other donors' samples. Both conserved end residues are part of each CDR3. D genes are given only for firm matches. Clone size is not always given. Where it is, it says once, few, many or a class for expanded clones.

D gene: .; V gene: TRBV7-9; J gene: TRBJ2-7; clone size: few; CDR3 DNA: TGTGCCAGCAGCTTAGCCCTCGGCAGGGAGAACGAGCAGTACTTC; CDR3 protein: CASSLALGRENEQYF
D gene: .; V gene: TRBV7-2; J gene: TRBJ1-1; clone size: .; CDR3 DNA: TGTGCCAGCAGCGAGACCGGGAGAGGAGGTGAAGCTTTCTTT; CDR3 protein: CASSETGRGGEAFF
D gene: TRBD1; V gene: TRBV7-6; J gene: TRBJ2-2; clone size: .; CDR3 DNA: TGTGCCAGCAGCTCCCGGAACCCAGGGGGCTGGGCGAACACCGGGGAGCTGTTTTTT; CDR3 protein: CASSSRNPGGWANTGELFF
D gene: TRBD2; V gene: TRBV27; J gene: TRBJ2-7; clone size: .; CDR3 DNA: TGTGCCAGCGGCGCCGGGAGGACCTACGAGCAGTACTTC; CDR3 protein: CASGAGRTYEQYF
D gene: .; V gene: TRBV5-1; J gene: TRBJ2-5; clone size: .; CDR3 DNA: TGCGCCAGCAGCGCTGGTCCGGGCCTTAACCTAGAGACCCAGTACTTC; CDR3 protein: CASSAGPGLNLETQYF
D gene: .; V gene: TRBV27; J gene: TRBJ1-1; clone size: .; CDR3 DNA: TGTGCCAGCACACAGGCAGCGGGATGGGCTGAAGCTTTCTTT; CDR3 protein: CASTQAAGWAEAFF
D gene: .; V gene: TRBV11-2; J gene: TRBJ2-2; clone size: .; CDR3 DNA: TGTGCCAGCAGCTTAAGATCACAGGCCACCGGGGAGCTGTTTTTT; CDR3 protein: CASSLRSQATGELFF
D gene: .; V gene: TRBV28; J gene: TRBJ1-1; clone size: once; CDR3 DNA: TGTGCCAGCAGTTCCTACCGGACAGAGGGGGCTTTCTTT; CDR3 protein: CASSSYRTEGAFF
D gene: .; V gene: TRBV4-1; J gene: TRBJ2-1; clone size: .; CDR3 DNA: TGCGCCAGCAGCCAAGGTTCCGGAAGCCTCTACAATGAGCAGTTCTTC; CDR3 protein: CASSQGSGSLYNEQFF
D gene: .; V gene: TRBV2; J gene: TRBJ1-4; clone size: .; CDR3 DNA: TGTGCCAGCAGTGAAGGACGGAGCAATGAAAAACTGTTTTTT; CDR3 protein: CASSEGRSNEKLFF
D gene: .; V gene: TRBV4-3; J gene: TRBJ1-2; clone size: .; CDR3 DNA: TGCGCCAGCAGCCCCGGGGGTCCGGACGGCTACACCTTC; CDR3 protein: CASSPGGPDGYTF
D gene: .; V gene: TRBV7-6; J gene: TRBJ2-6; clone size: .; CDR3 DNA: TGTGCCAGCAGCTTAATCTCGGAGTTGAGCTCTGGGGCCAACGTCCTGACTTTC; CDR3 protein: CASSLISELSSGANVLTF
D gene: .; V gene: TRBV6-4; J gene: TRBJ1-1; clone size: once; CDR3 DNA: TGTGCCAGCAGTGACTCCCGAGGTACTGAAGCTTTCTTT; CDR3 protein: CASSDSRGTEAFF
D gene: .; V gene: TRBV4-3; J gene: TRBJ1-4; clone size: once; CDR3 DNA: TGCGCCAGCACTTCCGGGGGGACTGGGGAAAAACTGTTTTTT; CDR3 protein: CASTSGGTGEKLFF
D gene: TRBD1; V gene: TRBV6-5; J gene: TRBJ1-2; clone size: .; CDR3 DNA: TGTGCCAGCAGTTCCGCCGGACAGGGGTTGGATGGCTACACCTTC; CDR3 protein: CASSSAGQGLDGYTF
D gene: .; V gene: TRBV5-6; J gene: TRBJ1-2; clone size: .; CDR3 DNA: TGTGCCAGCAGCTTGGGAGAGAGAGAGGTCTATGGCTACACCTTC; CDR3 protein: CASSLGEREVYGYTF
D gene: .; V gene: TRBV28; J gene: TRBJ2-7; clone size: once; CDR3 DNA: TGTGCCAGCAGTTTGGGACTGGCACTATACGAGCAGTACTTC; CDR3 protein: CASSLGLALYEQYF